Below, one TCR beta chain is given with its context. Its target is unknown. The data originate from a study of T cell responses to AZD1222 COVID-19 vaccine. Overall study results and limits: Only 5 or 6 individuals given AZD1222 were seropositive at baseline. Unmutated variant regions reportedly attract nearly half of all spike-specific TCRs.

Measured with immunoSEQ multiplex PCR; TCRdb has only the in-frame clones, and not every one. The data show fewer than 150,000 clones, just under 90% seen once. The CDR3 has 14 amino acids. Per germline, CDR1 SEHNR and CDR2 FQNEAQ (reference sequence). Losses at the gene ends were 5 bases for V and 4 bases for J; bases not matched to a gene: 6. The V gene is TRBV7-9, the J gene TRBJ2-3; 7 bases match TRBD2. The sequences come from peripheral blood, collected on day 0 of AZD1222 vaccination. This TCR was sampled from an adult in good health. CDR3 region: CASSRTRGADTQYF. The DNA of the CDR3 is TGTGCCAGCAGCCGGACTAGAGGCGCAGATACGCAGTATTTT.